Described below is a single TCR beta chain sequence and its context. This specimen comes from a study of blood T cell repertoires in COVID-19. TCRdb's copy holds only in-frame clones and misses some; the assay was immunoSEQ multiplex PCR. The sample carries about 60,000 clones, 80% to 90% recorded once. The length of the CDR3 is 14 residues. In germline, CDR1 is SQVTM, CDR2 ANQGSEA. The J segment lost 6 bases and the V segment lost 5 bases, leaving 11 bases of the junction unmatched. Across 24 US areas, participants ranged in age from about 18 to 89 years. Sequencing was done on a sample of PBMCs or T cells enriched from blood (not recorded which). The rearrangement uses TRBV29-1 and TRBJ2-7, with 9 bases lining up with TRBD1. The receptor comes from a woman in her forties with acute COVID-19. This chain's CDR3 is CSVSRDRAPREQYF. CDR3 nucleotide sequence: TGCAGCGTTTCCCGGGACAGGGCCCCCCGCGAGCAGTACTTC.